The T cell receptor (beta chain) under discussion was sequenced for a study of blood T cell repertoires in COVID-19. Profiling relied on immunoSEQ multiplex PCR, and the TCRdb table lists in-frame clones only, not all of them. The table records fewer than 250,000 clones, about 83% of them present only once. The germline gives CDR1 KGHDR, CDR2 SFDVKD. V lost 4 bases to trimming and J lost 0 bases, with 16 bases between them. CDR3 size: 17 residues. The sample taken for sequencing was PBMCs or T cells enriched from blood (not recorded which). The sequence derives from a woman aged 40 to 55 who had been exposed to COVID-19. This sequence joins TRBV24-1 and TRBJ2-3; perhaps TRBD2 as D (7 bases). The CDR3, as DNA: TGTGCCACCAGTGAACCCGGGGGGCTGCGTAGCACAGATACGCAGTATTTT. Translation gives CATSEPGGLRSTDTQYF.